This entry features one T cell receptor (beta chain) sequence. The entry originates in a study of blood T cell repertoires in COVID-19. Whole-study context: Sample material is recorded as cDNA or gDNA derived from T cells, B-cell-depleted T cells, or PBMCs.

Those enrolled, adults aged 18 to 89 years, came from some 25 US areas. In the study's own analysis: Estimation of nucleated cell counts relied on the amplification of reference gene primers. TCRdb's copy holds only in-frame clones and misses some; the assay was immunoSEQ multiplex PCR. Clone size and the V and J calls come from that table; the DNA yielded D and trimming. In the table there are under 200,000 clones, roughly 82% of which are singletons. The V gene lost 3 bases and the J gene lost 10 bases, with 19 bases spanning the gap. The length of the CDR3 is 15 residues. Germline CDR1 reads SGHNT; CDR2 reads YYREEE (reference sequence).

Sequences were obtained from PBMCs or T cells enriched from blood (not recorded which). The receptor was derived from a woman aged 55-70 years with acute COVID-19. The V gene is TRBV5-4, the J gene TRBJ2-2, with D perhaps TRBD2 (6 bases). The CDR3 DNA reads as TGTGCCAGCAGCTCGACCGGGACTCCAACGGAGGAGCTGTTTTTT. Protein product: CASSSTGTPTEELFF.